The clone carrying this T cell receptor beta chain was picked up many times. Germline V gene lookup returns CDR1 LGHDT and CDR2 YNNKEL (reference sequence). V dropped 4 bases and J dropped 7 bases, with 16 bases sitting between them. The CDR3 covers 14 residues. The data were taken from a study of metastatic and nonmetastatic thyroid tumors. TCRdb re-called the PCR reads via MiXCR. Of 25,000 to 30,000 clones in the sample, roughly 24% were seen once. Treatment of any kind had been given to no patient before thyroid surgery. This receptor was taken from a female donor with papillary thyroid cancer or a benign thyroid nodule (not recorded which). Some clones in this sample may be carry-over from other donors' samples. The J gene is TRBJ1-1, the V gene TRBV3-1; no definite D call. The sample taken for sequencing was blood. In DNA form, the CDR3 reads TGTGCCAGCAGCCCTTCAGCGGGAACGGTTGAAGCTTTCTTT. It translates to CASSPSAGTVEAFF.